This T cell receptor beta chain was identified during a study of shared clonotypes between healthy human individuals. The run depth of the assay was deep. Data came from immunoSEQ multiplex PCR; TCRdb stores just in-frame clones and leaves some out. The data contain around 1,000,000 clones, around three quarters of them singletons. A CD45RA+ naive subset and a CD45RA-negative memory subset were split from CD4+ cells. Study-level findings and limits: Relative to memory subsets, naive subsets generally showed larger estimated richness. The sharing of approximately 5.1% of naive CD4 clonotypes was seen across a handful of donors.

Trimming left V 0 bases short and J 3 bases short, with 13 bases between. This CDR3 comprises 16 residues. Germline V gene lookup returns CDR1 LNHDA and CDR2 SQIVND (reference sequence). With regard to this clone: Its antigen is unknown.

This chain connects TRBV19 to TRBJ2-3; unclear D gene. Sequencing input: memory CD4+ T cells from PBMCs. As for subset: CD45RA-negative fraction. The source of this sequence is a man aged 18 to 35 in good health. Some clones in this sample may be carry-over from other donors' samples. The CDR3 DNA is TGTGCCAGTAGTATAGATTGGGTGAGAGGAACAGATACGCAGTATTTT. Its protein is CASSIDWVRGTDTQYF.